This T cell receptor (beta chain) was documented in a study of T cell repertoires in cytomegalovirus infection. Study context: In public TCR beta signatures, there were indications of both CMV infection and matching HLA type. The study, taken as a whole, reports: HLA-C-restricted CMV clonotypes gave the most frequent clonotype in two of eight donors. The study identified carriers of CMV plus the relevant HLA from cumulative public TCR beta family frequency.

This clonotype was seen repeatedly, ten times or more. Its target is unknown. CDR1 is SGHTA, CDR2 FQGNSA, per germline. CDR3 length: 11 amino acids. The V end was cut by 5 bases, the J end by 5 bases, with 7 bases between. TCRdb re-analysed the reads in MiXCR, keeping a single row per CDR3 protein. The sample shows about 530,000 distinct CDR3 sequences, 26% of them seen only once. The rearrangement joins TRBV7-2 to TRBJ2-7; no reliable D call. Sequencing was carried out using PBMCs. This receptor was identified in a human donor in good health (CMV status not recorded). Some clones in this sample may be carry-over from other donors' samples. CDR3: CASSPLDEQYF. CDR3 nucleotides: TGTGCCAGCAGCCCATTGGACGAGCAGTACTTC.